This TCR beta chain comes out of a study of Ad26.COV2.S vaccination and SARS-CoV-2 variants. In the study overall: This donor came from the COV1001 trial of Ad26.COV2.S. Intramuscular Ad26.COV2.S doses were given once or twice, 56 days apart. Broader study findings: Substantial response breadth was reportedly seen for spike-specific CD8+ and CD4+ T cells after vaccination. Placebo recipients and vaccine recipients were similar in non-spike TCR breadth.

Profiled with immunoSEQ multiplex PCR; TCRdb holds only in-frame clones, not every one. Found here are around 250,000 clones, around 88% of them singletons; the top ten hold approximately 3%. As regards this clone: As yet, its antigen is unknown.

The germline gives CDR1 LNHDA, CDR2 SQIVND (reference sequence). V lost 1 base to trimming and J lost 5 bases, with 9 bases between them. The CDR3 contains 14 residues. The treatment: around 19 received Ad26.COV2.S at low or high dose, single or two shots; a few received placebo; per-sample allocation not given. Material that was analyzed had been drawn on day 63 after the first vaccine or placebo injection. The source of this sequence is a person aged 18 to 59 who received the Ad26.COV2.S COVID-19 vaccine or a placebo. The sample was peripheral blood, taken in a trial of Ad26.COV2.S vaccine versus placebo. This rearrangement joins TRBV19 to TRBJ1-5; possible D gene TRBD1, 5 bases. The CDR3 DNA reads TGTGCCAGTAGTATAGCTTTGGGGGATCAGCCCCAGCATTTT. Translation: CASSIALGDQPQHF.